Here is one T cell receptor (beta chain) with its context. The CDR3 runs to 15 residues. The germline V gene has CDR1 SGHAT and CDR2 FQNNGV. The ends were cut back, 5 bases at V and 2 bases at J, with 13 bases in the middle. These data originate in a study of OX40 agonist ivuxolimab in advanced cancers. Study-level background: Among those treated, three patients had partial responses, one with hepatocellular carcinoma and two with cutaneous melanoma.

TCRdb's table, derived via immunoSEQ multiplex PCR, lists solely in-frame clones and lacks some. The sample lists over 45,000 clones, 70% to 90% seen once, with around 0.91% in the top ten. The V and J genes are TRBV11-2 and TRBJ1-3; D uncertain. The clonotype comes from an adult with an advanced solid tumor such as melanoma, head and neck, liver or kidney cancer. The source material was CD4+ or CD8+ T cells sorted from blood, sampled in a trial of the OX40 agonist ivuxolimab. As DNA, the CDR3 is TGTGCCAGCAGCCAAAGGACGGAGGCTGGAAACACCATATATTTT. Translation: CASSQRTEAGNTIYF.